The 8 T cell receptor beta chains below come from one sample, sequenced in a study of blood T cells in healthy people across ages. Primers used in a second PCR of about 7 to 12 cycles were a sample-barcoded 5' primer and a J-beta primer mix. TCRdb processed the 5' RACE reads anew with MiXCR; each CDR3 protein has one entry. The table lists around 1,500,000 distinct CDR3 sequences, roughly 30% of them singletons. Sequenced input: blood. The receptors stem from a woman between 25 and 40 years old in good health.

This chain uses TRBV30 with TRBJ2-7, with D perhaps TRBD1 or TRBD2 (5 bases each). Germline CDR1 reads GTSNPN; CDR2 reads SVGIG (reference sequence). This CDR3 spans 14 amino acids. The germline V and J ends were trimmed by 3 bases and 2 bases, with 14 bases remaining between them. The CDR3 DNA is TGTGCCTGGAGCCCCGTAAGGGACGCCTACGAGCAGTACTTC. It codes for CAWSPVRDAYEQYF.

This clonotype has more than one count but fewer than ten. The chain links TRBV7-2 to TRBJ1-5; perhaps TRBD1 as D (5 bases). Germline loops: CDR1 SGHTA, CDR2 FQGNSA. This CDR3 spans 16 amino acids. V lost 4 bases, J lost 2 bases, and 15 bases lay in between. CDR3 protein: CASSSKVGARNQPQHF. In DNA form, the CDR3 reads TGTGCCAGCAGCTCGAAGGTAGGGGCGCGCAATCAGCCCCAGCATTTT.

This clonotype was recorded many times. J is TRBJ2-7 and V is TRBV6-1; the D is unclear. With 6 bases removed from V and 2 bases from J, the gap between germline ends came to 17 bases. The CDR3 runs 15 residues. Germline-derived CDR1 and CDR2 are MNHNS and SASEGT. CDR3 coding DNA: TGTGCCAGCAGGATGGACCGAGATGGTACCTACGAGCAGTACTTC. Translating gives CASRMDRDGTYEQYF.

This clonotype was picked up many times. The rearrangement joins TRBV20-1 to TRBJ2-1, with a possible D match to TRBD2 (7 bases). The CDR3 extends over 17 amino acids. V lost 0 bases to trimming and J lost 2 bases, with 17 bases between them. Germline CDR1 reads DFQATT; CDR2 reads SNEGSKA (reference sequence). The CDR3: CSARERRGGFAYNEQFF. CDR3 nucleotide sequence: TGCAGTGCTAGAGAGCGCAGGGGAGGGTTCGCCTACAATGAGCAGTTCTTC.

This clonotype was seen at least ten times. DNA for the CDR3: TGTGCCAGCAGCCAAGGTACTGCGGGAGTCTACGAGCAGTACTTC. Its translation: CASSQGTAGVYEQYF. The chain is built from TRBV14 and TRBJ2-7; 7 positions match TRBD2. J was trimmed by 3 bases and V by 1 base; bases with no gene match: 6. Germline CDR1 SGHDN, CDR2 FVKESK. This CDR3 region has 15 residues.

This sequence joins TRBV24-1 and TRBJ2-1, with 10 bases lining up with TRBD2. The CDR3 has 17 amino acids. Per germline, CDR1 KGHDR and CDR2 SFDVKD. The J segment lost 8 bases and the V segment lost 4 bases, leaving 13 bases of the junction unmatched. This chain's CDR3 is CATSDRPGLATIYEQFF. For the CDR3, the DNA is TGTGCCACCAGTGACCGACCGGGACTAGCGACCATCTATGAGCAGTTCTTC.

The V gene is TRBV28, the J gene TRBJ1-2; D perhaps matches TRBD1 (6 bases). This CDR3 comprises 13 residues. The V gene lost 6 bases and the J gene lost 6 bases, with 14 bases spanning the gap. Per germline, CDR1 MDHEN and CDR2 SYDVKM. CDR3 amino acids: CASSQGQPDGYTF. CDR3 bases: TGTGCCAGCAGCCAAGGACAGCCGGATGGCTACACCTTC.

The chain joins TRBV20-1 to TRBJ2-1; 12 positions agree with TRBD2. The CDR3 has 14 residues. CDR1 is DFQATT and CDR2 is SNEGSKA in the germline V gene (reference sequence). Germline trimming cut 5 bases from V and 7 bases from J; bases unmatched to any gene: 6. The CDR3 here is CSAPPSGRENEQFF. As DNA, the CDR3 is TGCAGTGCTCCACCTAGCGGGAGGGAAAATGAGCAGTTCTTC.